The clone carrying this T cell receptor (beta chain) was picked up one time. Germline-derived CDR1 and CDR2 are SGHTA and FQGNSA. The CDR3 length is 12 residues. Between the trimmed V and J ends, which lost 1 base and 10 bases, there was a span of 8 bases. This sample is part of a study of technical replicates of blood from several donors. The data were produced by immunoSEQ multiplex PCR, yet TCRdb's version contains in-frame clones alone and is incomplete. The table lists about 80,000 clones, 80% to 90% of them singletons. Sequencing was carried out using PBMCs. The sequence derives from a human donor in good health. Some clones in this sample may be carry-over from other donors' samples. V is TRBV7-2 and J is TRBJ2-1, with TRBD1 as a possible D gene (5 bases). The CDR3 loop reads CASSLETAEQFF. CDR3 in DNA: TGTGCCAGCAGCTTAGAGACAGCCGAGCAGTTCTTC.